What follows are 30 T cell receptor beta chains derived from one specimen sequenced in a study of T cell changes during pregnancy in multiple sclerosis. Data came from immunoSEQ multiplex PCR; TCRdb stores just in-frame clones and leaves some out. The data hold some 10,000 clones, with over 65% observed a single time. The material was CD8+ T cells from peripheral blood mononuclear cells, obtained after pregnancy. The receptor set was obtained from a female donor in good health, enrolled as a control in a pregnancy study.

In its sample, this clone is medium-sized (0.01 to 0.1%). This chain joins TRBV7-9 and TRBJ1-2, with 11 bases identical to TRBD1. The CDR3 runs 16 residues. The germline V gene encodes CDR1 SEHNR and CDR2 FQNEAQ (reference sequence). V lost 0 bases to trimming and J lost 6 bases; unmatched junction nucleotides: 6. CDR3 in amino acids: CASSLAPGQGEDGYTF. The CDR3 nucleotides read TGTGCCAGCAGCTTAGCCCCGGGACAGGGGGAAGATGGCTACACCTTC.

The chain carries TRBV2 and TRBJ2-4; tentatively, D is TRBD2 (5 bases). This CDR3 has 16 residues. Between the trimmed V and J ends, which lost 2 bases and 0 bases, there was a span of 11 bases. Germline V gives CDR1 SNHLY, CDR2 FYNNEI. The CDR3 DNA reads TGTGCCAGCAGTGAACGGGGAACACTAGCCAAAAACATTCAGTACTTC. Its translation: CASSERGTLAKNIQYF.

In nucleotides, the CDR3 is TGTGCCAGTAGTATTAACGGCGGAAACACTGAAGCTTTCTTT. Translated, it gives CASSINGGNTEAFF. J is TRBJ1-1 and V is TRBV19; D unresolved. The V and J ends lost 3 bases and 2 bases respectively, with 10 bases between them. The CDR3 runs to 14 residues. Per the germline V gene, CDR1 is LNHDA and CDR2 is SQIVND (reference sequence).

This chain uses TRBV7-3 with TRBJ2-7, with 9 bases aligning to TRBD2. Losses at the gene ends were 5 bases for V and 7 bases for J; bases not matched to a gene: 12. Germline V gene lookup returns CDR1 SGHTA and CDR2 FQGTGA. This CDR3 has 15 amino acids. The CDR3 DNA sequence: TGTGCCAGCAGCCGAGCCGGGACTAGCTTTAGAGAGCAGTACTTC. This translates into CASSRAGTSFREQYF.

This clone was detected a few times. The chain links TRBV4-3 to TRBJ1-1; D call uncertain. The CDR3 length is 16 residues. Germline V gives CDR1 LGHNA, CDR2 YSLEER. Trimming left V 1 base short and J 0 bases short, with 12 bases between. The CDR3 DNA reads as TGCGCCAGCAGCCAAGTCCTCCGGGAGGTGAACACTGAAGCTTTCTTT. This gives the protein CASSQVLREVNTEAFF.

This clone is termed medium-sized. This rearrangement joins TRBV19 to TRBJ2-1, with TRBD2 matching 10 bases. Germline CDR1 LNHDA, CDR2 SQIVND (reference sequence). With 4 bases clipped from V and 4 bases from J, the junction kept 4 bases outside the gene matches. CDR3 length: 15 residues. CDR3 DNA: TGTGCCAGTAGTAAGACTAGCGGGTCGTACAATGAGCAGTTCTTC. It is translated as CASSKTSGSYNEQFF.

The rearrangement links TRBV27 to TRBJ1-1; unclear D gene. Germline V CDR1 and CDR2: MNHEY, SMNVEV (reference sequence). Between the trimmed V and J ends, which lost 3 bases and 0 bases, there was a span of 5 bases. The CDR3 spans 13 residues. CDR3 protein: CASSFAMNTEAFF. In nucleotides, the CDR3 is TGTGCCAGCAGTTTCGCGATGAACACTGAAGCTTTCTTT.

This clone was found once. CDR3 sequence: CASSFRGPGQETQYF. The CDR3 coding sequence is TGTGCCAGCAGTTTTCGAGGGCCCGGTCAAGAGACCCAGTACTTC. V is TRBV28 and J is TRBJ2-5, with D possibly being TRBD2 (5 bases). The CDR3 is made up of 15 amino acids. V lost 3 bases and J 2 bases, leaving 13 bases between the germline ends. Germline loops: CDR1 MDHEN, CDR2 SYDVKM. Combining the CDR3 with reference TRBV28 and TRBJ2-5 gives the whole variable domain DVKVTQSSRYLVKRTGEKVFLECVQDMDHENMFWYRQDPGLGLRLIYFSYDVKMKEKGDIPEGYSVSREKKERFSLILESASTNQTSMYLCASSFRGPGQETQYFGPGTRLLVL.

The CDR3 coding sequence is TGCGCCAGCAGCTTGAGGGGCTATGGCTACACCTTC. Translating it yields CASSLRGYGYTF. The chain joins TRBV5-1 to TRBJ1-2; D is perhaps TRBD1 (5 bases). The CDR3 covers 12 residues. V dropped 1 base and J dropped 4 bases, with 5 bases sitting between them. Germline V gene lookup returns CDR1 SGHRS and CDR2 YFSETQ.

The rearrangement uses TRBV7-3 and TRBJ2-3; TRBD2 matches 9 bases. The J segment lost 1 base and the V segment lost 4 bases, leaving 12 bases of the junction unmatched. Germline CDR1 is SGHTA and CDR2 is FQGTGA. The CDR3 extends over 18 amino acids. DNA of the CDR3: TGTGCCAGCAGCTCCCTTCCGGTTCAGCGGGGGGGCACAGATACGCAGTATTTT. It yields the protein CASSSLPVQRGGTDTQYF. Full variable domain (missing parts from reference TRBV7-3 and TRBJ2-3): GAGVSQTPSNKVTEKGKYVELRCDPISGHTALYWYRQSLGQGPEFLIYFQGTGAADDSGLPNDRFFAVRPEGSVSTLKIQRTERGDSAVYLCASSSLPVQRGGTDTQYFGPGTRLTVL.

The V gene is TRBV29-1, the J gene TRBJ1-2, with D maybe TRBD1 (5 bases). Germline V gene data show CDR1 as SQVTM and CDR2 as ANQGSEA. CDR3 length: 14 residues. Trimming pared 3 bases from V and 3 bases from J, leaving 14 bases between. The CDR3 loop reads CSVDLSGGYYGYTF. The CDR3 nucleotides are TGCAGCGTTGATCTAAGCGGGGGATACTATGGCTACACCTTC.

The chain couples TRBV7-2 to TRBJ1-2; D perhaps matches TRBD1 (6 bases). The CDR3 consists of 16 residues. Germline assignment: CDR1 SGHTA and CDR2 FQGNSA. Trimming cost V 1 base and J 3 bases, with 15 bases left between them. The CDR3 sequence is CASSLDETGFDYGYTF. The CDR3 nucleotides are TGTGCCAGCAGCTTAGACGAGACAGGTTTCGACTATGGCTACACCTTC.

This clone was detected a few times. This sample includes further DNA sequences coding for the same CDR3. V gene TRBV19 combines with J gene TRBJ2-1; D perhaps matches TRBD1 (5 bases). The CDR3 consists of 13 residues. V was clipped by 1 base and J by 5 bases, with 6 bases between them. The germline gives CDR1 LNHDA, CDR2 SQIVND (reference sequence). The CDR3 DNA reads as TGTGCCAGTAGTATAGGGGGCAACAATGAGCAGTTCTTC. Protein product: CASSIGGNNEQFF.

The chain is built from TRBV19 and TRBJ2-7; 8 bases align to TRBD2. The V segment lost 2 bases and the J segment 2 bases; nucleotides outside the gene matches: 2. The CDR3 has 14 amino acids. Germline V gives CDR1 LNHDA, CDR2 SQIVND (reference sequence). CDR3 in DNA: TGTGCCAGTAGTATAAACGGGAGGGCCTACGAGCAGTACTTC. Protein sequence: CASSINGRAYEQYF.

The chain recombines TRBV5-6 with TRBJ1-1, with no clear D. Trimming removed 1 base from V and 0 bases from J, with 10 bases in between. Looked up from germline, CDR1 is SGHDT and CDR2 is YYEEEE. CDR3 length: 15 amino acids. The CDR3 region has the DNA TGTGCCAGCAGCTTGAGTGGGAGGATGAACACTGAAGCTTTCTTT. This gives the protein CASSLSGRMNTEAFF.

The chain uses TRBV7-9 and TRBJ2-1; no clear D gene. Germline CDR1 is SEHNR and CDR2 is FQNEAQ (reference sequence). V gave up 5 bases and J gave up 8 bases, with 10 bases separating them. The CDR3 contains 12 residues. The CDR3 reads CASSAGFYEQFF. The CDR3 nucleotides are TGTGCCAGCAGCGCCGGTTTCTATGAGCAGTTCTTC.

This chain connects TRBV30 to TRBJ1-2; D may be TRBD1 (6 bases). Trimming left V 4 bases short and J 4 bases short, with 31 bases between. In germline, CDR1 is GTSNPN, CDR2 SVGIG (reference sequence). CDR3 size: 19 residues. Written as DNA, the CDR3 is TGTGCCTGGATCGGTCTATTAGGGGGACGAAACGCTGTTAGCTATGGCTACACCTTC. It encodes CAWIGLLGGRNAVSYGYTF.

Regarding this clone: A read error may account for a junction end that differs from germline. The rearrangement uses TRBV14 and TRBJ1-2, with 8 positions matching TRBD1. This CDR3 is 15 amino acids long. CDR1 and CDR2 (germline): SGHDN, FVKESK. The CDR3 loop is CVSSREDRAYYGYTF. Here the CDR3 DNA reads TGTGTCAGCAGCCGAGAGGACAGGGCCTACTATGGCTACACCTTC.

V is TRBV6-5 and J is TRBJ2-7; TRBD1 is a possible D gene (6 bases). Germline V CDR1 and CDR2: MNHEY, SVGAGI. V was trimmed by 4 bases and J by 4 bases, leaving 17 bases between them. CDR3 length: 15 residues. CDR3 amino acids: CASSWAGAGEYEQYF. Here the CDR3 DNA reads TGTGCCAGCAGTTGGGCAGGGGCAGGGGAGTACGAGCAGTACTTC.

The chain links TRBV19 to TRBJ2-3; perhaps TRBD1 as D (5 bases). Trimming stripped 7 bases from V and 6 bases from J, with 14 bases between. CDR3 size: 13 residues. The germline CDR1 and CDR2 sequences are LNHDA and SQIVND (reference sequence). The CDR3 reads CASTHGASDTQYF. CDR3 coding DNA: TGTGCCAGTACCCATGGGGCATCCGATACGCAGTATTTT.

This CDR3 reads CAWSGDRVYYEQYF. CDR3 sequence (DNA): TGTGCCTGGAGTGGGGACAGGGTCTATTACGAGCAGTACTTC. The chain employs TRBV30 and TRBJ2-7; TRBD1 matches at 9 bases. The junction had 5 bases not matched to a gene; V was cut back by 1 base and J by 4 bases. This CDR3 region has 14 residues. Germline loops: CDR1 GTSNPN, CDR2 SVGIG (reference sequence).

The rearrangement uses TRBV12-5 and TRBJ1-1; 8 nucleotides line up with TRBD1. The ends lost 7 bases at V and 3 bases at J; junction bases unmatched: 7. This CDR3 contains 14 residues. Germline values: CDR1 LGHNT, CDR2 FRNRAP. The CDR3 region has the DNA TGTGCTAGTGCCCTGGGACAGGTGGACACTGAAGCTTTCTTT. Translated, it gives CASALGQVDTEAFF.

This clone was seen a handful of times. The chain couples TRBV28 to TRBJ2-6; TRBD1 matches at 8 bases. Germline CDR1 and CDR2: MDHEN and SYDVKM. This CDR3 comprises 16 residues. V gave up 7 bases and J gave up 0 bases; unmatched junction bases: 5. CDR3 sequence: CASTGGASSGANVLTF. The CDR3 DNA follows: TGTGCCAGCACAGGGGGCGCCAGCTCTGGGGCCAACGTCCTGACTTTC.

Only one count was recorded for this clone. J is TRBJ2-1 and V is TRBV18; TRBD2 agrees at 14 bases. Germline CDR1 KGHSH, CDR2 LQKENI. The CDR3 spans 15 residues. V dropped 0 bases and J dropped 15; count of bases not matched to a gene: 7. For the CDR3, the DNA is TGTGCCAGCTCACCACCGGGACTAGCGGGAGATGGTCGGTTCTTC. Its protein product is CASSPPGLAGDGRFF.

V gene TRBV4-1 combines with J gene TRBJ2-1, with 8 bases lining up with TRBD2. CDR1 is MGHRA and CDR2 is YSYEKL in the germline V gene. The CDR3 is made up of 17 amino acids. J was trimmed by 7 bases and V by 0 bases; bases with no gene match: 11. CDR3 loop: CASSQDRAGGPLNEQFF. The CDR3 coding sequence is TGCGCCAGCAGCCAAGATCGGGCGGGAGGCCCTTTGAATGAGCAGTTCTTC.

The chain uses TRBV15 and TRBJ1-1; TRBD1 is a possible D gene (5 bases). Between the trimmed V and J ends, which lost 8 bases and 5 bases, there was a span of 12 bases. Germline values: CDR1 LNHNV, CDR2 YYDKDF (reference sequence). This CDR3 is 12 amino acids long. The CDR3 spells CATQRGGTEAFF. CDR3 DNA sequence: TGTGCCACCCAAAGGGGTGGGACTGAAGCTTTCTTT.

V usage is TRBV7-9 and J usage is TRBJ1-5; 7 bases fit TRBD1. From germline, CDR1 is SEHNR and CDR2 FQNEAQ (reference sequence). This CDR3 is built from 14 residues. V lost 3 bases to trimming and J lost 7 bases; unmatched junction nucleotides: 6. The CDR3 bases are TGTGCCAGCAGCTTGGGAACAGGGGTACAGCCCCAGCATTTT. Its protein product is CASSLGTGVQPQHF.

This rearrangement joins TRBV27 to TRBJ1-3; D not resolved. V lost 0 bases and J 1 base, leaving 7 bases between the germline ends. Germline CDR1 MNHEY, CDR2 SMNVEV (reference sequence). The CDR3 is 15 amino acids. CDR3 coding DNA: TGTGCCAGCAGTTTATCCATAGCATCTGGAAACACCATATATTTT. Translation gives CASSLSIASGNTIYF.

The J gene is TRBJ2-5, the V gene TRBV30, with TRBD2 as a possible D gene (5 bases). There are 14 residues in the CDR3. V dropped 6 bases and J dropped 3 bases, with 17 bases sitting between them. Looked up from germline, CDR1 is GTSNPN and CDR2 is SVGIG (reference sequence). The chain's CDR3 is CACSDPSGEETQYF. DNA of the CDR3: TGTGCCTGCAGCGACCCAAGCGGAGAAGAGACCCAGTACTTC.

The chain couples TRBV7-9 to TRBJ2-5; 10 bases match TRBD2. Trimming removed 3 bases from V and 1 base from J; junction bases left unmatched: 11. From germline, CDR1 is SEHNR and CDR2 FQNEAQ (reference sequence). The CDR3 has 18 residues. The CDR3 loop reads CASSFGASGGVGQETQYF. The CDR3, as DNA: TGTGCCAGCAGCTTCGGGGCTAGCGGGGGCGTGGGCCAAGAGACCCAGTACTTC.